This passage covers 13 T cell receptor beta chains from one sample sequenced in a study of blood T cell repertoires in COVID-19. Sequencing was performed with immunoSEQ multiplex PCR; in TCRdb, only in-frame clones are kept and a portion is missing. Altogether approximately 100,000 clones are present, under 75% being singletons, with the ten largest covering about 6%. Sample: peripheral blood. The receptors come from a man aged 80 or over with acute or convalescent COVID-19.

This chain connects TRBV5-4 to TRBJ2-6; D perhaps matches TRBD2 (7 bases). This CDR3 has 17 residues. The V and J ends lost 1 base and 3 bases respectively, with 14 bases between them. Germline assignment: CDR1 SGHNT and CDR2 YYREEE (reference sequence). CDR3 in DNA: TGTGCCAGCAGCTTGTTGGGAGGGACACTTGGGGCCAACGTCCTGACTTTC. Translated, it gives CASSLLGGTLGANVLTF.

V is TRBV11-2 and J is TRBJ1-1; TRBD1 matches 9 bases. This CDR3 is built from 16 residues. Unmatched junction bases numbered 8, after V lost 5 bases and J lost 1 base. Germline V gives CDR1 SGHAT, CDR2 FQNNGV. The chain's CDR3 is CASSPRQGGKNTEAFF. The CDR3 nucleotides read TGTGCCAGCAGCCCGAGACAGGGGGGAAAGAACACTGAAGCTTTCTTT.

The CDR3 loop is CASSIRTGRTDTQYF. The CDR3 bases are TGTGCCAGCAGCATTCGGACAGGCCGCACAGATACGCAGTATTTT. V usage is TRBV11-2 and J usage is TRBJ2-3; 7 nucleotides align to TRBD1. Germline V gene lookup returns CDR1 SGHAT and CDR2 FQNNGV. The V segment lost 5 bases and the J segment 1 base; nucleotides outside the gene matches: 6. This CDR3 spans 15 amino acids.

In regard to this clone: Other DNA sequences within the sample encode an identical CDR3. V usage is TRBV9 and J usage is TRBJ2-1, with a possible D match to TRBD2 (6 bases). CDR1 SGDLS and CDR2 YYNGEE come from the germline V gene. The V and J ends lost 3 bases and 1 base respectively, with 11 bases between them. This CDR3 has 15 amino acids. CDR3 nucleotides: TGTGCCAGCAGCGCCCGGGAGAAGTCCTACAATGAGCAGTTCTTC. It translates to CASSAREKSYNEQFF.

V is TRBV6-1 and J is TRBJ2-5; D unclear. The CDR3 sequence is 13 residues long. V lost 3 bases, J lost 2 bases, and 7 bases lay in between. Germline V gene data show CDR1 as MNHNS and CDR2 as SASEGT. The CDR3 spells CASSEILQETQYF. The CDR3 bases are TGTGCCAGCAGTGAGATACTTCAAGAGACCCAGTACTTC.

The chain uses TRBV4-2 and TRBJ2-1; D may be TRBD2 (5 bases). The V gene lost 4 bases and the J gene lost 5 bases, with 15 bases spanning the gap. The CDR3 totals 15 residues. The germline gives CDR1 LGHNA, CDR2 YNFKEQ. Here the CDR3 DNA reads TGTGCCAGCAGCCCCACCAGGAGGAGCGACAATGAGCAGTTCTTC. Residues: CASSPTRRSDNEQFF.

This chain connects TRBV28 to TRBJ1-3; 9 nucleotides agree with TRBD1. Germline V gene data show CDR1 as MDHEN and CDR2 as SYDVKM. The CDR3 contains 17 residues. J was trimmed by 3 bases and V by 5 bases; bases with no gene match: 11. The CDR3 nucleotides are TGTGCCAGCAGTCTGATACCGGGACAGGGTGATGGAAACACCATATATTTT. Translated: CASSLIPGQGDGNTIYF.

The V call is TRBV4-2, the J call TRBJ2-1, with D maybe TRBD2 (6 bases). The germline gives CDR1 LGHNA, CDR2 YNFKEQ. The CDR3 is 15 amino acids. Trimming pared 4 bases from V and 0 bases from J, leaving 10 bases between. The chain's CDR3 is CASSRGSGSYNEQFF. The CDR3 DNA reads TGTGCCAGCAGCCGAGGTAGCGGCTCCTACAATGAGCAGTTCTTC.

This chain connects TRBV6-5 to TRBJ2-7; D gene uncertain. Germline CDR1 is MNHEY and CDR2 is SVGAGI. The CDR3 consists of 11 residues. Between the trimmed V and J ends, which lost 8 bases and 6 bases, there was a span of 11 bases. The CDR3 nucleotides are TGTGCCAGCGGGTCACAGACCGAGCAGTACTTC. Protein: CASGSQTEQYF.

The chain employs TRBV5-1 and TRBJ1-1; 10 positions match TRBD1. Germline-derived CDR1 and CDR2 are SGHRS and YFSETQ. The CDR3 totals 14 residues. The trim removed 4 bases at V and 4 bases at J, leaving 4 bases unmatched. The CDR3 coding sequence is TGCGCCAGCAGCGGGACAGGGGCGGGCACTGAAGCTTTCTTT. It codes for CASSGTGAGTEAFF.

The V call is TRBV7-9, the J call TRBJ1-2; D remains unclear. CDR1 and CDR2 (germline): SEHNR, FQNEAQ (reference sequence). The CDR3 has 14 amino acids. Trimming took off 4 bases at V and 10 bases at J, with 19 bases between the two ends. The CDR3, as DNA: TGTGCCAGCAGCTCCTCCTCAGCGGATTTAGACTACACCTTC. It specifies CASSSSSADLDYTF.

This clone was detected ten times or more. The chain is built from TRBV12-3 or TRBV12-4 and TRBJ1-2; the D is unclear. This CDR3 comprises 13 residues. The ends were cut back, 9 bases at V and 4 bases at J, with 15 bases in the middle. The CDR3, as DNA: TGTGCCAGTTCCCCAGACGGAGTCTATGGCTACACCTTC. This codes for CASSPDGVYGYTF.

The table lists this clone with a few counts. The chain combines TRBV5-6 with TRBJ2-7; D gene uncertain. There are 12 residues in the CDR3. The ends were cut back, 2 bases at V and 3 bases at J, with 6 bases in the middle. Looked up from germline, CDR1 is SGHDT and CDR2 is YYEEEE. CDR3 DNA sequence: TGTGCCAGCAGCTTAGAGGACTACGAGCAGTACTTC. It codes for CASSLEDYEQYF.